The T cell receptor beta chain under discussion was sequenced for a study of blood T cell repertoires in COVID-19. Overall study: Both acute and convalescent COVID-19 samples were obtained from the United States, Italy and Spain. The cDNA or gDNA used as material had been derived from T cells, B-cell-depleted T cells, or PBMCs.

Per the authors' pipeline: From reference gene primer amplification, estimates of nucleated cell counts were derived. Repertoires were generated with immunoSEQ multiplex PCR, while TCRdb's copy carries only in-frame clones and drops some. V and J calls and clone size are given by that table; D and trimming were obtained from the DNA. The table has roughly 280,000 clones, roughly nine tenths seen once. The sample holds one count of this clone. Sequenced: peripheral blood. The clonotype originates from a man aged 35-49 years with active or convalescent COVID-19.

In DNA, the CDR3 is TGTGCCAGCAGCGTCGACAGGGGGCTGCGAAACACCATATATTTT. Its translation is CASSVDRGLRNTIYF. This chain links TRBV7-9 with TRBJ1-3; 10 nucleotides line up with TRBD1. The CDR3 contains 15 residues. The germline CDR1 and CDR2 sequences are SEHNR and FQNEAQ (reference sequence). V gave up 5 bases and J gave up 5 bases; unmatched junction bases: 6.